This T cell receptor (beta chain) was obtained from a study of early T cells in non-severe SARS-CoV-2 infection. Germline CDR1 is SQVTM and CDR2 is ANQGSEA. V was clipped by 3 bases and J by 0 bases, with 11 bases between them. The CDR3 is 14 residues long. TCRdb processed the 5' RACE reads anew with MiXCR; each CDR3 protein has one entry. This table holds tens of thousands of distinct CDR3 sequences, about 10% found once. The table lists this clonotype with a few counts. The TCR was taken from an adult who was a healthcare worker with PCR-confirmed SARS-CoV-2 infection or an uninfected control (not recorded which). Sequences were obtained from whole blood. This sequence joins TRBV29-1 and TRBJ1-2; D remains ambiguous. The CDR3 DNA is TGCAGCGTTGAGTCTCGGATAACTAACTATGGCTACACCTTC. Translating it yields CSVESRITNYGYTF.